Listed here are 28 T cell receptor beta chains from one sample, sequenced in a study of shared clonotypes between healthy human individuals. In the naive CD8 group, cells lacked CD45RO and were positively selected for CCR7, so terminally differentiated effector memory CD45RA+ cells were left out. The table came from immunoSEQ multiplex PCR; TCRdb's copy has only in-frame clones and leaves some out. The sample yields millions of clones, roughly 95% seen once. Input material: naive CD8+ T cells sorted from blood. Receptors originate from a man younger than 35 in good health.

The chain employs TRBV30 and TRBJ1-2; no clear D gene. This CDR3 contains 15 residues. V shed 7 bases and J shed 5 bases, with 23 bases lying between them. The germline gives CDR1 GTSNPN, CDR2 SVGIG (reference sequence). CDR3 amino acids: CASEVDPGRGYGYTF. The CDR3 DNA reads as TGTGCCTCGGAGGTGGACCCAGGCCGGGGATATGGCTACACCTTC.

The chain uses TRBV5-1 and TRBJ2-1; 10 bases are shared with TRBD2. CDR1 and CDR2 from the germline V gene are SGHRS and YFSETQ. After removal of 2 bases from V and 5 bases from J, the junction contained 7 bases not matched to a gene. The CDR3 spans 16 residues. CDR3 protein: CASSFQLAGTNNEQFF. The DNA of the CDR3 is TGCGCCAGCAGCTTCCAACTAGCGGGGACTAACAATGAGCAGTTCTTC.

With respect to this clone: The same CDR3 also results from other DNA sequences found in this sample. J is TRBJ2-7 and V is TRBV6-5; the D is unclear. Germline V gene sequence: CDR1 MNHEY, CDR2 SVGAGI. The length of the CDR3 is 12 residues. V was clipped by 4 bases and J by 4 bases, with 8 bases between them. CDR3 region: CASSSDPYEQYF. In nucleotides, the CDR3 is TGTGCCAGCAGTTCCGATCCTTACGAGCAGTACTTC.

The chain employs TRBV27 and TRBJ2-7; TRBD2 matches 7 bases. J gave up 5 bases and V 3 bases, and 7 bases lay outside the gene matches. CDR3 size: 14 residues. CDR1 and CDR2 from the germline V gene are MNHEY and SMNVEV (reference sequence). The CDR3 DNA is TGTGCCAGCAGTTTCTCGGCGGGGGAACACGAGCAGTACTTC. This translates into CASSFSAGEHEQYF.

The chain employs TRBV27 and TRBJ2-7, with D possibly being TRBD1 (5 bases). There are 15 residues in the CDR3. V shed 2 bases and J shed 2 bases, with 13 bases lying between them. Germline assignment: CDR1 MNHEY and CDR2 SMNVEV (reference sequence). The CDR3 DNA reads TGTGCCAGCAGTTTAGGGCTGGGGCTAGCCTACGAGCAGTACTTC. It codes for CASSLGLGLAYEQYF.

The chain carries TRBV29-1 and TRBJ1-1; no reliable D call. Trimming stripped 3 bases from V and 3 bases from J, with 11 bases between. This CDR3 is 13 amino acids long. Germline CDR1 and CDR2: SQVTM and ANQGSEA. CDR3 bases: TGCAGCGTTGACAGCGGCGCCCACACTGAAGCTTTCTTT. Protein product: CSVDSGAHTEAFF.

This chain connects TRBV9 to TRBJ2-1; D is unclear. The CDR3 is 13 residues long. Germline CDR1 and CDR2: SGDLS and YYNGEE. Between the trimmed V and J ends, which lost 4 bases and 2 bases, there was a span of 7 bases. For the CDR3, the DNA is TGTGCCAGCAGCTCCAGTACCTACAATGAGCAGTTCTTC. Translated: CASSSSTYNEQFF.

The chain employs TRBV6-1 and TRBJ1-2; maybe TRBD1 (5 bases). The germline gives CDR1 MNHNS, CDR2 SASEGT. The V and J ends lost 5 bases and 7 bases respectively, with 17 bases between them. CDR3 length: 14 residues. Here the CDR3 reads CASSRSTEFSGYTF. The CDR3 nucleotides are TGTGCCAGCAGTCGATCGACAGAATTCAGTGGCTACACCTTC.

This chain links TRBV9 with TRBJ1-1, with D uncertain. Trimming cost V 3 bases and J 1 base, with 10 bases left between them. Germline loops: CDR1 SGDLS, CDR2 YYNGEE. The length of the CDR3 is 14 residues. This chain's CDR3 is CASSANGPNTEAFF. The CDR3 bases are TGTGCCAGCAGCGCCAATGGTCCGAACACTGAAGCTTTCTTT.

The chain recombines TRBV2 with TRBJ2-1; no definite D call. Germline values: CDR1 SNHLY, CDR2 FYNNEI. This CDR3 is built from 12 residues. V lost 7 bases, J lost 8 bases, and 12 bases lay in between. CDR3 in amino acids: CASTSLGDEQFF. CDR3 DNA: TGTGCCAGCACCAGTTTGGGCGATGAGCAGTTCTTC. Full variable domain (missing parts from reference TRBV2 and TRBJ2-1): EPEVTQTPSHQVTQMGQEVILRCVPISNHLYFYWYRQILGQKVEFLVSFYNNEISEKSEIFDDQFSVERPDGSNFTLKIRSTKLEDSAMYFCASTSLGDEQFFGPGTRLTVL.

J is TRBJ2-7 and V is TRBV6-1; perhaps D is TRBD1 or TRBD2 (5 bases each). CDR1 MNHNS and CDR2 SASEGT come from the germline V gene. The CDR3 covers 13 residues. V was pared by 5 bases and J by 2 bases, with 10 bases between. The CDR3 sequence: CASSWDGPYEQYF. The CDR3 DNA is TGTGCCAGCAGTTGGGACGGACCCTACGAGCAGTACTTC.

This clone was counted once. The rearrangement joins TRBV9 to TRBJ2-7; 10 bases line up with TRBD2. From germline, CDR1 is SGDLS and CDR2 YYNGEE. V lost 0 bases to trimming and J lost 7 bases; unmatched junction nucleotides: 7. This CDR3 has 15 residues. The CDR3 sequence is CASSVGTSGLEEQYF. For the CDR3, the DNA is TGTGCCAGCAGCGTAGGGACTAGCGGACTTGAAGAGCAGTACTTC.

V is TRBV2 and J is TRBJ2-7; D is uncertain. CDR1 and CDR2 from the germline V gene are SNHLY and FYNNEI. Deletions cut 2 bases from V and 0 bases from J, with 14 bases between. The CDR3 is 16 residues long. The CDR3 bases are TGTGCCAGCAGTGAATGGCCTACCACGAGCTCCTACGAGCAGTACTTC. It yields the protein CASSEWPTTSSYEQYF.

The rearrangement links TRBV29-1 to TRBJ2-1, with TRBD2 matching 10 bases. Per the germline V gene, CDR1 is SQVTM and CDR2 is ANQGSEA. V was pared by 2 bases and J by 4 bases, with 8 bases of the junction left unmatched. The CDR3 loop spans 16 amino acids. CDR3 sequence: CSVETVAGGKYNEQFF. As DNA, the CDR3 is TGCAGCGTTGAAACGGTAGCGGGAGGAAAATACAATGAGCAGTTCTTC.

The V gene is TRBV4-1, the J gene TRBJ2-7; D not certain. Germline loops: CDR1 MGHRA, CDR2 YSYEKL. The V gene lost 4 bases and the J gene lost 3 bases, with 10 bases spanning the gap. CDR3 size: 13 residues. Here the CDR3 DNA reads TGCGCCAGCAGCCCCCACAGAAGCTACGAGCAGTACTTC. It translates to CASSPHRSYEQYF.

The CDR3 reads CASSLGLAYEQYF. Written as DNA, the CDR3 is TGCGCCAGCAGCCTGGGACTAGCTTACGAGCAGTACTTC. The chain employs TRBV4-1 and TRBJ2-7, with 9 bases that match TRBD2. This CDR3 has 13 residues. Germline CDR1 reads MGHRA; CDR2 reads YSYEKL. V was pared by 4 bases and J by 4 bases, with 2 bases of the junction left unmatched.

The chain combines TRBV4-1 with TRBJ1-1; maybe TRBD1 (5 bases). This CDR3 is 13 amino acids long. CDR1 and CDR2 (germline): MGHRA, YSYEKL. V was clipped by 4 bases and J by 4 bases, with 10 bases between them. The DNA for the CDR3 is TGCGCCAGCAGCCTCGGGGCGTTCACTGAAGCTTTCTTT. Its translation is CASSLGAFTEAFF.

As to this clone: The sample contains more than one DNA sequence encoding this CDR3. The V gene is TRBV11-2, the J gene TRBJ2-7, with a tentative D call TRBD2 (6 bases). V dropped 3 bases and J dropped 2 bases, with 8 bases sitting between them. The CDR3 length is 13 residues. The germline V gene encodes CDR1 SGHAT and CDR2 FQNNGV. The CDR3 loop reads CASSLGGTYEQYF. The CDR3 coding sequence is TGTGCCAGCAGCTTGGGCGGGACCTACGAGCAGTACTTC.

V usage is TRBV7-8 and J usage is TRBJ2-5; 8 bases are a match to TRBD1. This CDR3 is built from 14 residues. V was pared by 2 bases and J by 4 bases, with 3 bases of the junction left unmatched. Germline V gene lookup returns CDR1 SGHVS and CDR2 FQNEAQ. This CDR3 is CASSLTGGRETQYF. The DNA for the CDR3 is TGTGCCAGCAGCTTAACAGGGGGAAGAGAGACCCAGTACTTC.

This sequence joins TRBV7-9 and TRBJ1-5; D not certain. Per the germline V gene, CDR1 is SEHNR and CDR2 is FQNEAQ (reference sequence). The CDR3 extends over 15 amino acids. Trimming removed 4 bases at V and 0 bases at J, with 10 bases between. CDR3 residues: CASSYDRDSNQPQHF. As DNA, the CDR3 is TGTGCCAGCAGCTATGACCGCGATAGCAATCAGCCCCAGCATTTT.

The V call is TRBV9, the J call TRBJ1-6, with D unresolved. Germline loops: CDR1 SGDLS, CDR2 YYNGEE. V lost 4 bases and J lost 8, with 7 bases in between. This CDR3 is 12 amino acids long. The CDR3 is CASSPMDSPLHF. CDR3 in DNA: TGTGCCAGCAGCCCGATGGATTCACCCCTCCACTTT.

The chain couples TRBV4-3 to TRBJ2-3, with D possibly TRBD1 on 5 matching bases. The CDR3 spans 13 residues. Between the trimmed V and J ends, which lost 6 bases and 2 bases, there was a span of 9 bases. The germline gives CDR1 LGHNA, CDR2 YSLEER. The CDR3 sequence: CASSRQNTDTQYF. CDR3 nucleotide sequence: TGCGCCAGCAGTAGACAGAACACAGATACGCAGTATTTT.

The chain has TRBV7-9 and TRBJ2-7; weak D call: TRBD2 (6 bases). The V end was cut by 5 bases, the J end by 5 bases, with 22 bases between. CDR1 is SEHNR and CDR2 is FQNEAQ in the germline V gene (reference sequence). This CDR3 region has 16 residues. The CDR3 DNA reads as TGTGCCAGCAGCCCCCTCGAGGTGGCTAGCGTACACGAGCAGTACTTC. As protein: CASSPLEVASVHEQYF.

DNA for the CDR3: TGTGCCAGCAGCTTATCAACGGGGGGGCCTCGTAATGAGCAGTTCTTC. Translated: CASSLSTGGPRNEQFF. The chain couples TRBV11-1 to TRBJ2-1; TRBD2 matches at 8 bases. Germline V gene sequence: CDR1 SGHAT, CDR2 FQDESV (reference sequence). Trimming at V came to 2 bases and at J to 7 bases, leaving 10 bases not matched to a gene. The CDR3 contains 16 residues.

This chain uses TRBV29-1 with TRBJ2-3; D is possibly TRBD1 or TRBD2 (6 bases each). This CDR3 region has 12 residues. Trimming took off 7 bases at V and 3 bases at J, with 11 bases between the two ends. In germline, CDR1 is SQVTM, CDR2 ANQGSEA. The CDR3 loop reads CSGEGGTDTQYF. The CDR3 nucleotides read TGCAGCGGCGAAGGGGGGACAGATACGCAGTATTTT.

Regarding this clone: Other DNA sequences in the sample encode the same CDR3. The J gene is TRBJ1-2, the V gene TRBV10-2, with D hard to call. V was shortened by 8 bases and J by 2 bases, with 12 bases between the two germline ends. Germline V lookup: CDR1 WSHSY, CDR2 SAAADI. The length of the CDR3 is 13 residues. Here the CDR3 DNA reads TGCGCCAGCTCAGAAGACATAAACTATGGCTACACCTTC. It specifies CASSEDINYGYTF.

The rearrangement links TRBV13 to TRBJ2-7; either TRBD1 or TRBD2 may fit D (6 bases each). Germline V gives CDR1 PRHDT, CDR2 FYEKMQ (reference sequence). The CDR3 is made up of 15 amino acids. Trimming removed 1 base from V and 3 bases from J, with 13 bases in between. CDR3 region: CASSLEGRDNYEQYF. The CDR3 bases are TGTGCCAGCAGCTTAGAAGGGCGGGACAACTACGAGCAGTACTTC.

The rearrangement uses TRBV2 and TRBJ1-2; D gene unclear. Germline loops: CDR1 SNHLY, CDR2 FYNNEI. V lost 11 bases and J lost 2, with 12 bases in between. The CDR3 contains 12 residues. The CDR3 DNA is TGTGCCCGCCTAGCCATGAACTATGGCTACACCTTC. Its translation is CARLAMNYGYTF.